This T cell receptor (beta chain) was documented in a study of cytomegalovirus exposure and HLA in healthy donors (dated by TCRdb to 2016 to 2017). For context, the study as a whole: According to an earlier analysis of 587 of the donors, about 190 million T cells yielded some 120 million unique TCR beta sequences and 276 Gb of sequence data. An early release covering roughly 640 HLA-typed donors comprised about 300 gigabases of sequencing data and around 80 million unique TCR sequences. The genetic ancestry cluster associated with self-reported Caucasian donors included about 81% of the roughly 360 genotyped donors. The study aimed to test whether cataloging public T cell receptors could reveal signatures of past pathogen exposure. The T cell repertoires of 700 or so subjects were profiled by immunosequencing and related to cytomegalovirus serostatus. A separate validation cohort of 100 to 150 different subjects was used in addition to the 666-subject first cohort. To predict cytomegalovirus infection status, the study brought together high-throughput TCR immunosequencing, statistical association of individual TCRs with disease status, and machine learning. To study patterns of TCR occurrence, a later analysis re-analyzed previously published TCR beta repertoires from hundreds of donors and added high-resolution HLA genotyping. In the later analysis, no new phenotypic data were used to find candidate immune exposures; instead, reliance was placed on TCR beta sequences and their occurrence across donors. An earlier analysis of 587 of the donors used high-throughput TCR beta sequencing to judge whether each TCR beta V gene segment behaved as functional or pseudogenic. Donor age, sex, ethnicity and CMV serostatus were compiled alongside the repertoire data. A later genetic analysis used genome-wide SNP genotypes for about 60% of the roughly 700 donors, treating that subset as a discovery cohort. Every discovery cohort repertoire had been produced on one sequencing platform. Both class I and class II loci were covered by HLA typing, at four-digit resolution. Typing coverage varied by locus: about 620-630 donors for A, B, C, DRB1 and DQB1; more than 500 for DQA1; about 570 for DPA1; around 490 for DPB1. Four or five DR-DQ haplotypes were handled as single units for association and clustering because linkage in the cohort was strong. Among about 400 genotyped donors of the cohort, an average of roughly 230,000 unique TCR beta nucleotide sequences was sequenced per donor, of which roughly 17% were non-productive. Here is what the overall study found, with its caveats: In vitro tests confirmed that a few of the cytomegalovirus-associated TCR beta chains recognize cytomegalovirus antigens. According to the authors, the approach could potentially be generalized to other disease states and immunological phenotypes. A group of highly shared sequence variants was considered likely to be a technical artifact of the sequencing pipeline. In the study, some 160 TCR beta chains were listed as associated with cytomegalovirus. In a later analysis, TCR association rates were found to vary across HLA loci, with the most associated TCRs seen for DRB1 alleles and the fewest for HLA-C alleles. In a later genetic analysis, fewer N-insertions in productive TCRs were reported among donors in an Asian-associated ancestry cluster than the 666-donor mean. Over 15 rarely observed V segments, including chromosome 9 orphons, were excluded from the earlier analysis of some 590 of the donors because counts were too low. Roughly uniform sequencing depth across donors was assumed in presence/absence analyses, although this assumption may not hold. In a later analysis, around 15,000 TCR beta sequences were associated with specific HLA alleles at a false discovery rate of 0.05. A further reported finding was that TCR beta sequences accurately predicted the HLA-A and HLA-B alleles for most subjects in the first cohort. Across donors, most TCR sequences were observed very rarely, whereas some public TCRs were present in many individuals. CMV serostatus was the only immune exposure information available for the cohort. In a later analysis, most CMV-associated TCR beta chains were found to appear HLA-restricted, with HLA associations seemingly driven largely by CMV exposure. Only TCR beta chains were sequenced in this cohort, and the absence of alpha or paired-chain data limited detectable features. Because some donors lacked HLA typing at each locus, the association tests relied only on the typed subset. An association between a missense DCLRE1C variant and V-gene and J-gene trimming of TCR beta chains was found in a later genetic analysis and replicated in an independent cohort. An earlier analysis of 450 to 750 of the donors showed that most TCR beta V segments appeared in productive rearrangements either about 90% or about 30% of the time, which broadly matched IMGT annotations. Correlated functional status among segregating V segments might be attributable to linkage disequilibrium, but an unknown experimental factor could not be ruled out. Several of the top co-occurrence clusters appeared to be linked to parvovirus B19, influenza, CMV and Epstein-Barr virus, according to a later analysis. Cytomegalovirus status was reported to be diagnosed by the classifier with high specificity and sensitivity in both the original and validation cohorts. Compared with equally common non-associated chains, HLA-associated TCR beta chains in a later analysis were more clonally expanded and had lower generation probabilities. Strong co-occurrence of HLA alleles, especially DR and DQ, made assigning TCR associations to individual alleles difficult. Some IMGT-functional V segments, including TRBV6-2 and TRBV6-3, could not be distinguished by the 87-base-pair reads and were therefore excluded.

For this clone: Its antigen is not yet known. Nothing much larger sits one base from this clone, and base qualities are not available.

Receptor amplification or capture employed the immunoSEQ multiplex PCR assay. A mixture of 60 forward primers for TCR Vbeta segments and 13 reverse primers for TCR Jbeta segments was used in the multiplex PCR. The CDR3 region of rearranged TCR beta genes was amplified from genomic DNA by a multiplex PCR assay. The Illumina HiSeq System was used to sequence the amplified TCR beta libraries as 87-base-pair reads. The published analysis was carried out like this. A later analysis counted about 76 million unique TCR beta chains across the 550 to 750 repertoires, and some 11 million of these chains were shared by at least two donors. Raw reads were error-corrected and collapsed into unique sequences by a nearest-neighbor algorithm in which closely related sequences were merged to remove PCR and sequencing errors. To assign V, D and J gene segments, CDR3 sequences were aligned to IMGT reference sequences. For a sequence to be retained, a match of at least six nucleotides was required to both a V gene segment and a J gene segment. Rearrangements were called productive when the CDR3 lacked stop codons and stayed in frame with V and J; all others were non-productive. Following IMGT convention, CDR3 was defined as the stretch from the second conserved V-encoded cysteine to the conserved J-encoded phenylalanine. The earlier analysis of 587 of the donors excluded sequences that lacked an unambiguous match to a single V gene segment. In an earlier analysis of a few hundred of the donors, V segments were called functional above 56.7% productive rearrangements and were called segregating when the between-donor standard deviation exceeded 5%. A statistical classification framework was built for diagnosing cytomegalovirus status from the catalog of TCR beta chain sequences. In a later analysis, TCR nucleotide sequences were compared against IMGT/GENE-DB human TR gene sequences so that V and J genes could be assigned. The TCRdist pipeline was used in a later analysis to assign CDR3 sequences and most-parsimonious VDJ recombination scenarios. In a later analysis, every TCR beta chain was defined by the combination of its CDR3 amino acid sequence and its V-gene family, and reads without a unique V-gene family were dropped. In a later analysis, fewer than 600 highly shared, low-generation-probability nucleotide sequences were removed to address suspected cross-contamination and a sequencing artifact. For each public chain, a later analysis derived a clonal expansion index from normalized ranks of inferred template counts within each repertoire. Generation probabilities in a later analysis came from a VDJ recombination model fitted to out-of-frame rearrangements, and those results were checked against IGoR. In a later analysis, hypergeometric tests were used to score TCR-TCR, TCR-HLA and TCR-CMV co-occurrence, with a repertoire-size bias correction applied to TCR pairs. False discovery rates were estimated in a later analysis by permuting HLA or CMV assignments 20 times. In a later analysis, co-occurring TCRs were grouped using DBSCAN, with TCRdist sequence similarity added in when clustering inside HLA-allele-positive subsets. Repertoires with fewer than 30,000 or more than 120,000 public chains were left out of co-occurrence clustering, as were roughly five repertoires with anomalous nucleotide sharing. As stored in TCRdb, this immuneACCESS dataset retains in-frame rearrangements with V and J assigned. A fraction of the clones does not appear; measured against another copy, unresolved V genes explain less than half of the discrepancy, and the remainder lacks a known reason. The V and J calls and the clone size are those of that table, but D and trimming were determined from the DNA. A total of 25,000 to 30,000 clones appear in this sample, 70% of them only once. Of the sample, under 4.5% is held by the ten largest clones.

The cysteine opens and the phenylalanine closes a CDR3 of 13 amino acids. Only CDR3 DNA is held: 39 bases, read in frame from base 1. The germline V gene (reference sequence) supplies CDR1 SEHNR and CDR2 FQNEAQ. Trimming takes 5 bases from V and 0 bases from J, and the germline ends sit 7 bases apart. In total, roughly 710 healthy bone marrow donors made up the cohort. At the time of sampling, every cohort member was nominally healthy, though immune exposures that went unrecorded were likely present. The donor tested CMV seronegative, placing the donor among the 350 or so seronegative members of the cohort. Each donor provided a peripheral blood sample, and peripheral blood mononuclear cells were used for TCR beta sequencing. The Qiagen DNeasy Blood Extraction Kit was used to extract genomic DNA from the blood cell samples.

The chain is made from TRBV7-9 and TRBJ1-1; the D gene lacks a confident call. The sequenced sample consisted of PBMCs. The sequence was collected from a woman between 45 and 60 years old in good health and CMV-seronegative. For the CDR3, the sequence is CASSLTVNTEAFF. The DNA is as follows: TGTGCCAGCAGCCTTACAGTGAACACTGAAGCTTTCTTT.